The 23 T cell receptor beta chains listed next were all sequenced from one sample in a study of early T cells in non-severe SARS-CoV-2 infection. TCRdb passed the 5' RACE reads through MiXCR, listing each CDR3 protein once. The table records some 81,000 distinct CDR3 sequences, roughly a sixth of them present only once. Sequencing was carried out using whole blood. Receptors originate from an adult who was a healthcare worker with PCR-confirmed SARS-CoV-2 infection or an uninfected control (not recorded which).

This clonotype was seen a handful of times. The chain couples TRBV29-1 to TRBJ2-1, with 7 nucleotides matching TRBD2. This CDR3 contains 14 residues. J was trimmed by 5 bases and V by 4 bases; bases with no gene match: 8. The germline gives CDR1 SQVTM, CDR2 ANQGSEA. The chain's CDR3 is CSVGSSGIDNEQFF. The CDR3 nucleotides read TGCAGCGTTGGGTCCAGCGGGATAGACAATGAGCAGTTCTTC.

The chain is built from TRBV7-9 and TRBJ2-3, with TRBD2 matching over 11 bases. Germline values: CDR1 SEHNR, CDR2 FQNEAQ (reference sequence). V lost 1 base and J lost 0; bases outside the gene matches: 12. CDR3 length: 20 residues. CDR3 bases: TGTGCCAGCAGCTTAGGGCGACTAGCGGGGCATTTTCCTAGCACAGATACGCAGTATTTT. Its translation is CASSLGRLAGHFPSTDTQYF.

Turning to this clonotype: One end of the junction fails to match germline, which may point to a read error. V and J are TRBV29-1 and TRBJ1-1, with D perhaps TRBD1 (6 bases). The CDR3 has 13 residues. Germline loops: CDR1 SQVTM, CDR2 ANQGSEA. The CDR3: CSVRGGVNTEASF. For the CDR3, the DNA is TGCAGCGTCAGGGGAGGGGTGAACACTGAAGCTTCCTTT.

V gene TRBV19 combines with J gene TRBJ2-7; no definite D call. The germline V and J ends were trimmed by 5 bases and 5 bases, with 10 bases remaining between them. Germline values: CDR1 LNHDA, CDR2 SQIVND (reference sequence). CDR3 length: 12 amino acids. CDR3 amino acids: CASSSDGNEQYF. The CDR3 nucleotides read TGTGCCAGTAGTTCGGACGGCAACGAGCAGTACTTC. Together with reference TRBV19 and TRBJ2-7, the CDR3 gives the full variable domain: DGGITQSPKYLFRKEGQNVTLSCEQNLNHDAMYWYRQDPGQGLRLIYYSQIVNDFQKGDIAEGYSVSREKKESFPLTVTSAQKNPTAFYLCASSSDGNEQYFGPGTRLTVT.

The CDR3 bases are TGCGCCAGCAGGAAGTCCCAAGAGACCCAGTACTTC. Translated: CASRKSQETQYF. The gene calls are TRBV10-2 and TRBJ2-5; no firm D call. Germline V gives CDR1 WSHSY, CDR2 SAAADI. V shed 6 bases and J shed 1 base, with 6 bases lying between them. This CDR3 is built from 12 residues.

This clonotype was picked up a small number of times. The chain combines TRBV20-1 with TRBJ2-3; D is unresolved. CDR3 length equals 16 residues. Trimming pared 0 bases from V and 3 bases from J, leaving 16 bases between. CDR1 is DFQATT, CDR2 SNEGSKA, per germline (reference sequence). The CDR3 spells CSARESWGSLTDTQYF. The CDR3 DNA reads TGCAGTGCTAGAGAGTCCTGGGGAAGTCTTACAGATACGCAGTATTTT.

V usage is TRBV11-3 and J usage is TRBJ2-4; D is perhaps TRBD1 or TRBD2 (5 bases each). Germline-derived CDR1 and CDR2 are SGHNT and YENEEA. The CDR3 contains 18 residues. V lost 1 base and J lost 1, with 17 bases in between. CDR3 residues: CASSLGVWGIMAKNIQYF. The CDR3 DNA sequence: TGTGCCAGCAGCTTAGGGGTCTGGGGGATAATGGCCAAAAACATTCAGTACTTC.

This chain links TRBV6-6 with TRBJ2-1; no clear D gene. Germline V gene lookup returns CDR1 MNHNY and CDR2 SVGAGI (reference sequence). V was cut by 2 bases and J by 3 bases, with 20 bases left in between. The CDR3 sequence is 18 residues long. For the CDR3, the DNA is TGTGCCAGCAGTTACCCAAGAGTCCGAGAGAGCCTCTACAATGAGCAGTTCTTC. Amino acid sequence: CASSYPRVRESLYNEQFF.

CDR3 DNA: TGCAGCGTTGAAGATCCCGGGAGGAGCACCTTC. As protein: CSVEDPGRSTF. V and J are TRBV29-1 and TRBJ1-2; D unresolved. From germline, CDR1 is SQVTM and CDR2 ANQGSEA. The CDR3 runs to 11 residues. Trimming cost V 0 bases and J 13 bases, with 12 bases left between them.

This clonotype was seen at least ten times. The chain is built from TRBV7-9 and TRBJ2-3; 8 bases line up with TRBD1. Germline CDR1 SEHNR, CDR2 FQNEAQ (reference sequence). The V and J ends lost 11 bases and 4 bases, in that order; junction bases with no gene match: 11. This CDR3 comprises 14 residues. The CDR3 DNA reads TGTGCCGGCCAAAGGACAGGGCTCGCAGATACGCAGTATTTT. Its protein product is CAGQRTGLADTQYF.

V and J are TRBV6-5 and TRBJ2-7; TRBD2 aligns across 11 bases. The CDR3 totals 15 residues. V lost 6 bases to trimming and J lost 3 bases; unmatched junction nucleotides: 7. Germline V gene data show CDR1 as MNHEY and CDR2 as SVGAGI. The DNA for the CDR3 is TGTGCCAGCAGCGGGTGGACTAGCGGGTACTACGAGCAGTACTTC. Translated: CASSGWTSGYYEQYF.

V usage is TRBV7-9 and J usage is TRBJ2-1; possibly TRBD1 for D (5 bases). This CDR3 has 14 residues. The V end was cut by 5 bases, the J end by 7 bases, with 15 bases between. The germline CDR1 and CDR2 sequences are SEHNR and FQNEAQ (reference sequence). This chain's CDR3 is CASSPDTGTNEQFF. In nucleotides, the CDR3 is TGTGCCAGCAGCCCGGACACCGGTACGAATGAGCAGTTCTTC.

This clonotype was detected only a few times. A junction end diverges from the germline sequence, so it may reflect a read error. The chain couples TRBV12-3 or TRBV12-4 to TRBJ2-5, with TRBD1 as a possible D gene (5 bases). The length of the CDR3 is 14 residues. Here the CDR3 DNA reads TGTGCCAGCAGTTTAGGGGCAGGGCAAGTGACCCAGTACTTC. This sequence encodes CASSLGAGQVTQYF.

This clonotype was picked up many times. The junction does not match germline at one end; this may be a read error. The rearrangement joins TRBV11-2 to TRBJ2-1; D is uncertain. This CDR3 spans 12 amino acids. CDR1 is SGHAT and CDR2 is FQNNGV in the germline V gene. This CDR3 reads CASSLGEFRAAF. DNA for the CDR3: TGTGCCAGCAGCTTAGGCGAGTTTCGTGCAGCCTTC.

This clonotype showed up just a few times. This chain connects TRBV7-8 to TRBJ2-1, with 8 bases matching TRBD2. Germline lookup yields CDR1 SGHVS and CDR2 FQNEAQ. The CDR3 is made up of 16 amino acids. The V segment lost 1 base and the J segment 6 bases; nucleotides outside the gene matches: 8. The CDR3 is CASSLEGLVRGNEQFF. The CDR3 coding sequence is TGTGCCAGCAGCTTAGAGGGACTAGTCCGTGGCAATGAGCAGTTCTTC.

This clonotype was found many times. The V call is TRBV12-3 or TRBV12-4, the J call TRBJ2-3; TRBD2 matches 9 bases. The CDR3 has 16 amino acids. The J segment lost 4 bases and the V segment lost 4 bases, leaving 9 bases of the junction unmatched. CDR3 residues: CASSSRVAGVSDTQYF. The CDR3 DNA reads as TGTGCCAGCAGTTCTCGGGTAGCGGGGGTCTCAGATACGCAGTATTTT.

In this sample, this clonotype turned up a few times. This chain connects TRBV12-3 or TRBV12-4 to TRBJ2-5, with no clear D. Deletions cut 5 bases from V and 7 bases from J, with 11 bases between. The CDR3 sequence is 12 residues long. The CDR3 spells CASSRDLRTQYF. In DNA, the CDR3 is TGTGCCAGCAGTCGTGACCTAAGGACCCAGTACTTC.

The J gene is TRBJ2-1, the V gene TRBV12-3 or TRBV12-4; 14 bases match TRBD2. After removal of 3 bases from V and 2 bases from J, the junction contained 6 bases not matched to a gene. The CDR3 contains 18 residues. CDR3 sequence reads: CASSFRTSGGPPYNEQFF. The CDR3 coding sequence is TGTGCCAGCAGTTTTAGGACTAGCGGGGGGCCCCCCTACAATGAGCAGTTCTTC.

CDR3 coding DNA: TGTGCCTGGAGTGTACTAGCGGGAGGAGGTACGCAGTATTTT. This sequence encodes CAWSVLAGGGTQYF. The chain carries TRBV30 and TRBJ2-3, with 12 bases fitting TRBD2. CDR3 length: 14 residues. V shed 0 bases and J 8 bases; nucleotides not matched to a gene: 3. Germline V CDR1 and CDR2: GTSNPN, SVGIG (reference sequence).

This rearrangement joins TRBV7-3 to TRBJ2-1, with 7 bases aligning to TRBD2. Per germline, CDR1 SGHTA and CDR2 FQGTGA. V lost 5 bases, J lost 5 bases, and 12 bases stayed unmatched. This CDR3 has 16 residues. CDR3: CASSPAGPRDDNEQFF. The CDR3 nucleotides are TGTGCCAGCAGCCCAGCGGGACCACGAGATGACAATGAGCAGTTCTTC.

This clonotype appeared a few times. The chain links TRBV9 to TRBJ1-1; a weak D match, TRBD1 (6 bases). In germline, CDR1 is SGDLS, CDR2 YYNGEE. The germline V and J ends were trimmed by 4 bases and 7 bases, with 17 bases remaining between them. The CDR3 runs to 14 residues. The CDR3 spells CASSPPGQMLEAFF. The CDR3 nucleotides read TGTGCCAGCAGCCCCCCCGGACAGATGCTTGAAGCTTTCTTT.

This clonotype has just a few counts. The chain recombines TRBV11-2 with TRBJ2-5; a weak D match, TRBD1 (6 bases). Per germline, CDR1 SGHAT and CDR2 FQNNGV. Trimming stripped 3 bases from V and 5 bases from J, with 13 bases between. The CDR3 spans 14 residues. CDR3 amino acids: CASSFLRGAETQYF. DNA of the CDR3: TGTGCCAGCAGCTTCCTCAGGGGCGCTGAGACCCAGTACTTC.

This clonotype was seen repeatedly, ten times or more. V and J are TRBV6-5 and TRBJ2-2; TRBD2 might be the D (7 bases). Trimming shortened V by 8 bases and J by 5 bases, and 15 bases separated the two germline ends. Germline lookup yields CDR1 MNHEY and CDR2 SVGAGI. CDR3 length: 14 residues. This CDR3 is CASHGGPGTGELFF. The CDR3 DNA follows: TGTGCCAGCCACGGGGGGCCAGGGACCGGGGAGCTGTTTTTT.